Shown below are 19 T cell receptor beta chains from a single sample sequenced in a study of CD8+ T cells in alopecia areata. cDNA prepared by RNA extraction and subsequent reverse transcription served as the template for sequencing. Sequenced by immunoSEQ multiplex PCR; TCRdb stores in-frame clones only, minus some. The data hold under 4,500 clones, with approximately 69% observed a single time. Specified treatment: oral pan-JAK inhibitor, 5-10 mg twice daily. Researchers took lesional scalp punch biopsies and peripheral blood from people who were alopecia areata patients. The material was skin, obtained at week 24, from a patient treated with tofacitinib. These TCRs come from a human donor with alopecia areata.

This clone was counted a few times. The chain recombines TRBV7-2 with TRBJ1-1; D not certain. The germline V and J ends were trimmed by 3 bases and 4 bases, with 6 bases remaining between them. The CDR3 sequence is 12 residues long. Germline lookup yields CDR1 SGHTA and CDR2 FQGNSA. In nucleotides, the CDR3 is TGTGCCAGCAGCTTTACGGGCACTGAAGCTTTCTTT. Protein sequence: CASSFTGTEAFF.

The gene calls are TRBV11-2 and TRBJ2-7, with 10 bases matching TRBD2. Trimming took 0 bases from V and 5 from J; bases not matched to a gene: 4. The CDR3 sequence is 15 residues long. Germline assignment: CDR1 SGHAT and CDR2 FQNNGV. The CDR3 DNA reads TGTGCCAGCAGCTTAGATGGCCTAGCGGGGGACGAGCAGTACTTC. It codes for CASSLDGLAGDEQYF.

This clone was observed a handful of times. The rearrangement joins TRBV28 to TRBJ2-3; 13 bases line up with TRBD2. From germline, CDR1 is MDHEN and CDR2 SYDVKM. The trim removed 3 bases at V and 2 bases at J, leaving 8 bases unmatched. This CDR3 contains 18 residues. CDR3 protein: CASSFRMGLAGNTDTQYF. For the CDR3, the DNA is TGTGCCAGCAGTTTCCGTATGGGACTAGCGGGGAACACAGATACGCAGTATTTT. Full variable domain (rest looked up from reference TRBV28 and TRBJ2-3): DVKVTQSSRYLVKRTGEKVFLECVQDMDHENMFWYRQDPGLGLRLIYFSYDVKMKEKGDIPEGYSVSREKKERFSLILESASTNQTSMYLCASSFRMGLAGNTDTQYFGPGTRLTVL.

The CDR3 DNA reads as TGTGCCAGCAGTCTAAACAGGGACCGGCAGCCCCAGCATTTT. Protein: CASSLNRDRQPQHF. V gene TRBV27 combines with J gene TRBJ1-5, with D maybe TRBD1 (6 bases). The CDR3 loop spans 14 amino acids. The germline gives CDR1 MNHEY, CDR2 SMNVEV (reference sequence). Trimming took 5 bases from V and 7 from J, leaving 15 bases between them.

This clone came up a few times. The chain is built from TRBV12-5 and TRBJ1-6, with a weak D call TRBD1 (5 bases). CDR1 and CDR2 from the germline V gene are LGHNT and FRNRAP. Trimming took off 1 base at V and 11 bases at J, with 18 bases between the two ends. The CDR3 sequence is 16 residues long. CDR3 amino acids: CASGLDLRGPTTPLHF. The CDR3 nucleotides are TGTGCTAGTGGTTTGGACTTGAGGGGACCGACGACACCCCTCCACTTT.

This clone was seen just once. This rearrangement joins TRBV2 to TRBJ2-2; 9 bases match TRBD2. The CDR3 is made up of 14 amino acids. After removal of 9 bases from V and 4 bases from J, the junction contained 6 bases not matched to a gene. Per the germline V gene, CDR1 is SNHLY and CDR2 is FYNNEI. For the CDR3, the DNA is TGTGCCAGTACGCGGGGGGGCCTCACCGGGGAGCTGTTTTTT. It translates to CASTRGGLTGELFF.

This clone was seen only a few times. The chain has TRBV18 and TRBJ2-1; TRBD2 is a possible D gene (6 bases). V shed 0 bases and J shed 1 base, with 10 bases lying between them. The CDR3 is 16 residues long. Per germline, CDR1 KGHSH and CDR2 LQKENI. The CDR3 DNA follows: TGTGCCAGCTCACCACCGCTTAGCGGTTCCTACAATGAGCAGTTCTTC. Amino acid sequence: CASSPPLSGSYNEQFF.

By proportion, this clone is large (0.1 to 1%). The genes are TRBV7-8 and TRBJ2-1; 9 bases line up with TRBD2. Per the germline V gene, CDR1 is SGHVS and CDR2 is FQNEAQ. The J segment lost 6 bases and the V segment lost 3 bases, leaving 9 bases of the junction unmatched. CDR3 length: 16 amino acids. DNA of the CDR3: TGTGCCAGCAGCTTGGACTGGGGACTAGCCTTCAATGAGCAGTTCTTC. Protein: CASSLDWGLAFNEQFF.

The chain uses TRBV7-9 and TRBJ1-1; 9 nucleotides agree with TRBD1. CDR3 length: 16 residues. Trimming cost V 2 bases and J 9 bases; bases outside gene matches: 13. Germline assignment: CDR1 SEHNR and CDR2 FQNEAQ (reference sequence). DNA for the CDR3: TGTGCCAGCAGCTTACCCCGGCGGATGGGACAGGGAAAAGCTTTCTTT. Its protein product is CASSLPRRMGQGKAFF.

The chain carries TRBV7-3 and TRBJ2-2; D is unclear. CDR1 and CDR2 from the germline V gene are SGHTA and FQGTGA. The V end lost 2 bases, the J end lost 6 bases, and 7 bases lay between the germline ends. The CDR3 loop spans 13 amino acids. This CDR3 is CASSLVGSGELFF. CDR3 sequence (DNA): TGTGCCAGCAGCTTAGTAGGGTCCGGGGAGCTGTTTTTT.

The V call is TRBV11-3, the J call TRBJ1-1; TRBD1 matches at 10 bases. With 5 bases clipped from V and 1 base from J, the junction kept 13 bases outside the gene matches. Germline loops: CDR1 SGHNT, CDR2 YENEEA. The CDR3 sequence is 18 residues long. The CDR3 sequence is CASSLSVTGGSTNTEAFF. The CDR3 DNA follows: TGTGCCAGCAGCCTTAGTGTGACAGGGGGCTCAACGAACACTGAAGCTTTCTTT.

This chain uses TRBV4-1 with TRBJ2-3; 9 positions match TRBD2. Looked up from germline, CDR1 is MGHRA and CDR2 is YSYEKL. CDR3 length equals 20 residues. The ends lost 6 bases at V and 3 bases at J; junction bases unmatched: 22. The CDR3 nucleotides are TGCGCCAGCAGAAGGATCCCCACGAGTGGGCGGGGGGGGAGGACAGATACGCAGTATTTT. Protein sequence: CASRRIPTSGRGGRTDTQYF.

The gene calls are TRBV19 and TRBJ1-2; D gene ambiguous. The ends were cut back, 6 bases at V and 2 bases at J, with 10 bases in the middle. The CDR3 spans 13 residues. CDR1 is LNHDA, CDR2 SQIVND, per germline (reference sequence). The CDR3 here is CASRVEVNYGYTF. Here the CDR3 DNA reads TGTGCCAGTAGGGTCGAGGTAAACTATGGCTACACCTTC.

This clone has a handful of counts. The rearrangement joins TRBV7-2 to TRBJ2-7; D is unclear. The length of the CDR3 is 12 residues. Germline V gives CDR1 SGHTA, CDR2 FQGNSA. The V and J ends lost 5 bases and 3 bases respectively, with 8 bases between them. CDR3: CASSQNDYEQYF. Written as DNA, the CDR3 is TGTGCCAGCAGCCAGAACGACTACGAGCAGTACTTC.

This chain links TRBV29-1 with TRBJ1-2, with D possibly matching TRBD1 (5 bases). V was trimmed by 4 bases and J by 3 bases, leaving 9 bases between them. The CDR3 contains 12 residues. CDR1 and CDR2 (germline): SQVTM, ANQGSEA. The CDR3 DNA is TGCAGCGTTGCGGGACCTGACTATGGCTACACCTTC. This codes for CSVAGPDYGYTF.

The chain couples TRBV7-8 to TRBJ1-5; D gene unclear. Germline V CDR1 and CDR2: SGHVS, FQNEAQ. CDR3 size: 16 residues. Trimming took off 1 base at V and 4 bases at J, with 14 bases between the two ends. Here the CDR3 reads CASSLEVRRRNQPQHF. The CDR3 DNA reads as TGTGCCAGCAGCTTAGAGGTTAGGCGGCGGAATCAGCCCCAGCATTTT.

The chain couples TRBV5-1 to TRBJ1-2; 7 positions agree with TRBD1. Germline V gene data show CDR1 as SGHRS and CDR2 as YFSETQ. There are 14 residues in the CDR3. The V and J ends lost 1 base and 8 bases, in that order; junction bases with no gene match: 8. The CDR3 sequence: CASSLFRGPEGYTF. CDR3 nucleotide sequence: TGCGCCAGCAGCTTGTTTAGGGGGCCGGAAGGCTACACCTTC.

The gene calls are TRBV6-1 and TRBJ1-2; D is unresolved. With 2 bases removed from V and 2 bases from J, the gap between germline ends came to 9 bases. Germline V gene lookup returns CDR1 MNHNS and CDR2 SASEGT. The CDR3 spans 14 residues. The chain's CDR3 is CASSERTANYGYTF. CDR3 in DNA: TGTGCCAGCAGTGAAAGAACAGCGAACTATGGCTACACCTTC.

The CDR3 sequence: CASSLAGGENEKLFF. The CDR3 coding sequence is TGTGCCAGCAGCTTAGCCGGGGGGGAAAATGAAAAACTGTTTTTT. V and J are TRBV11-2 and TRBJ1-4, with D perhaps matching TRBD1 (5 bases). Trimming cost V 1 base and J 5 bases, with 11 bases left between them. CDR3 length equals 15 residues. Germline V CDR1 and CDR2: SGHAT, FQNNGV.